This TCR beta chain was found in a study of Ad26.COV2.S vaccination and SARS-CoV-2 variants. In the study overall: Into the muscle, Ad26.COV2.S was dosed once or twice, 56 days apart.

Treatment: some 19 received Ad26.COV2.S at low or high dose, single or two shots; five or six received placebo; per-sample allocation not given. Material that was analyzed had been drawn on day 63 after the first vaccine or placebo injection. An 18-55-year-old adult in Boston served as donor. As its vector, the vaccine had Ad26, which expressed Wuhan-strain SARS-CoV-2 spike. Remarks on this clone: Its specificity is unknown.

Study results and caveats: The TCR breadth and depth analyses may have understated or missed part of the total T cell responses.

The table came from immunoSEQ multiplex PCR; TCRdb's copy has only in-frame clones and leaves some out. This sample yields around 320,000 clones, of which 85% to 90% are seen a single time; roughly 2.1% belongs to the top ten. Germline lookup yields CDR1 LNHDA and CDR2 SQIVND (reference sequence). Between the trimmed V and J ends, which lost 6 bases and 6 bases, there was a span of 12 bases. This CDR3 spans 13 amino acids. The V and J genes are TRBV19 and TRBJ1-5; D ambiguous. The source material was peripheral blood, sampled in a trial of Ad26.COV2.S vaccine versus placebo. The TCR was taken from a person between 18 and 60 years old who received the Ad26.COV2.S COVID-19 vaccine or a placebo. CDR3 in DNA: TGTGCCAGTAGATTTAAGGGCGGTCAGCCCCAGCATTTT. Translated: CASRFKGGQPQHF.